The 30 T cell receptor beta chains reported below all come from one sample, sequenced in a study of blood T cell repertoires in COVID-19 (dated by TCRdb to 2018 to 2020). The protocol used for the library was the immunoSEQ multiplex PCR assay. In TCRdb, the immuneACCESS table is reduced to in-frame sequences with V and J assigned. These tables do not hold every clone; where another copy was compared, an unresolved V gene accounts for under half, and the others remain unexplained. This sample is represented by under 150,000 clones; around 79% of them were singletons. The leading ten clones occupy around a fifth of the sample. The specimen sequenced was peripheral blood. The receptors derive from an older man with acute or convalescent COVID-19.

The rearrangement links TRBV27 to TRBJ1-5; a possible D gene is TRBD1 (6 bases). Germline assignment: CDR1 MNHEY and CDR2 SMNVEV (reference sequence). The CDR3 sequence is 16 residues long. V lost 4 bases and J lost 7, with 20 bases in between. CDR3 nucleotides: TGTGCCAGCAGTTCCTTAGGGGGTTTCACAGGACAGCCCCAGCATTTT. This translates into CASSSLGGFTGQPQHF.

The chain carries TRBV6-5 and TRBJ1-2, with 8 nucleotides matching TRBD1. Germline V gene sequence: CDR1 MNHEY, CDR2 SVGAGI. V lost 7 bases, J lost 4 bases, and 8 bases stayed unmatched. This CDR3 comprises 14 residues. CDR3 sequence reads: CASNGDRIIYGYTF. Written as DNA, the CDR3 is TGTGCCAGCAACGGGGACAGGATTATCTATGGCTACACCTTC.

The chain couples TRBV29-1 to TRBJ2-1; D ambiguous. Germline values: CDR1 SQVTM, CDR2 ANQGSEA. The ends were cut back, 1 base at V and 7 bases at J, with 8 bases in the middle. CDR3 length: 12 residues. CDR3: CSVEGAKNEQFF. The CDR3 region has the DNA TGCAGCGTTGAAGGGGCTAAAAATGAGCAGTTCTTC.

The chain recombines TRBV5-1 with TRBJ1-1, with 7 bases lining up with TRBD1. CDR3 length equals 13 residues. Per the germline V gene, CDR1 is SGHRS and CDR2 is YFSETQ. V was clipped by 2 bases and J by 5 bases; unmatched bases: 3. CDR3 bases: TGCGCCAGCAGCTTTGACAGGGAAACTGAAGCTTTCTTT. Translation: CASSFDRETEAFF.

V is TRBV7-8 and J is TRBJ2-3; TRBD1 agrees at 9 bases. Germline V gene lookup returns CDR1 SGHVS and CDR2 FQNEAQ. CDR3 length: 17 amino acids. V shed 1 base, J shed 6 bases, and the junction held 11 bases outside the gene matches. CDR3 DNA sequence: TGTGCCAGCAGCTTAGGGTCAGGGACAGGGCTCCCGGATACGCAGTATTTT. This sequence encodes CASSLGSGTGLPDTQYF.

V gene TRBV29-1 combines with J gene TRBJ2-7, with D perhaps matching TRBD2 (7 bases). This CDR3 has 12 residues. Trimming took off 0 bases at V and 10 bases at J, with 13 bases between the two ends. From germline, CDR1 is SQVTM and CDR2 ANQGSEA. CDR3 coding DNA: TGCAGCGTTGAAGAACGGAGGGGGGGCCAGTACTTC. Translated: CSVEERRGGQYF.

This clone was observed a handful of times. The CDR3 loop is CAWSVRGSHYGYTF. The CDR3 region has the DNA TGTGCCTGGAGTGTACGAGGGAGCCACTATGGCTACACCTTC. V and J are TRBV30 and TRBJ1-2; no definite D call. From germline, CDR1 is GTSNPN and CDR2 SVGIG (reference sequence). CDR3 length: 14 amino acids. Trimming shortened V by 0 bases and J by 3 bases, and 11 bases separated the two germline ends.

The count of this clone is one. J is TRBJ1-3 and V is TRBV3-1 (or the pseudogene TRBV3-2); TRBD1 matches 7 bases. Germline-derived CDR1 and CDR2 are LGHDT and YNNKEL (reference sequence). CDR3 size: 17 residues. Germline trimming cut 3 bases from V and 0 bases from J; bases unmatched to any gene: 8. The CDR3 sequence: CASSQPGTALSGNTIYF. CDR3 DNA sequence: TGTGCCAGCAGCCAGCCCGGGACAGCTCTCTCTGGAAACACCATATATTTT.

This chain uses TRBV30 with TRBJ1-1; TRBD1 is a possible D gene (5 bases). CDR3 length equals 17 residues. CDR1 is GTSNPN, CDR2 SVGIG, per germline (reference sequence). V lost 3 bases, J lost 0 bases, and 20 bases lay in between. The CDR3, as DNA: TGTGCCTGGAGCCCCGGGGGACGCCTTTACATGAACACTGAAGCTTTCTTT. Translation: CAWSPGGRLYMNTEAFF.

The chain carries TRBV5-1 and TRBJ2-5; D is ambiguous. In germline, CDR1 is SGHRS, CDR2 YFSETQ. The CDR3 loop spans 15 amino acids. Trimming removed 0 bases from V and 1 base from J, with 10 bases in between. The CDR3 sequence is CASSLGVLRQETQYF. Written as DNA, the CDR3 is TGCGCCAGCAGCTTGGGTGTGCTACGCCAAGAGACCCAGTACTTC.

This clone showed up many times. The chain recombines TRBV9 with TRBJ2-7, with D perhaps matching TRBD2 (7 bases). Trimming removed 3 bases at V and 8 bases at J, with 33 bases between. The CDR3 extends over 19 amino acids. CDR1 and CDR2 from the germline V gene are SGDLS and YYNGEE. Here the CDR3 DNA reads TGTGCCAGCAGCGGGAATTCGGGGGGCTCAAGCGGGCTAGCCCCCCAGCAGTACTTC. This sequence encodes CASSGNSGGSSGLAPQQYF.

The gene calls are TRBV6-5 and TRBJ2-7; TRBD1 is a possible D gene (5 bases). This CDR3 region has 15 residues. With 6 bases removed from V and 0 bases from J, the gap between germline ends came to 15 bases. Germline V lookup: CDR1 MNHEY, CDR2 SVGAGI. The CDR3 sequence: CASSSDRTLSYEQYF. DNA of the CDR3: TGTGCCAGCAGCAGTGACAGAACACTCTCCTACGAGCAGTACTTC.

This clone has a single count. This chain joins TRBV7-2 and TRBJ2-1, with D possibly matching TRBD2 (7 bases). The CDR3 extends over 17 amino acids. The ends were cut back, 5 bases at V and 1 base at J, with 18 bases in the middle. The germline V gene has CDR1 SGHTA and CDR2 FQGNSA. The CDR3 nucleotides read TGTGCCAGCAGCCCCCCCCTCGGGGGGCCTTCCTACAATGAGCAGTTCTTC. It codes for CASSPPLGGPSYNEQFF. The entire variable domain, with the rest obtained from reference TRBV7-2 and TRBJ2-1, is as follows: GAGVSQSPSNKVTEKGKDVELRCDPISGHTALYWYRQSLGQGLEFLIYFQGNSAPDKSGLPSDRFSAERTGGSVSTLTIQRTQQEDSAVYLCASSPPLGGPSYNEQFFGPGTRLTVL.

The CDR3 is CASSAKSTGRQETQYF. The CDR3 DNA reads TGTGCCAGCAGCGCGAAGTCCACAGGGCGCCAAGAGACCCAGTACTTC. The V call is TRBV3-1 (or the pseudogene TRBV3-2), the J call TRBJ2-5; the D gene is possibly TRBD1 (6 bases). The CDR3 spans 16 residues. In germline, CDR1 is LGHDT, CDR2 YNNKEL (reference sequence). Trimming removed 5 bases from V and 1 base from J, with 17 bases in between.

Here the CDR3 DNA reads TGTGCCAGCAGCCTCCCGATACAGGGGAAGGGTGAAAAACTGTTTTTT. Encoded protein: CASSLPIQGKGEKLFF. J is TRBJ1-4 and V is TRBV7-2; TRBD1 matches at 7 bases. Germline V CDR1 and CDR2: SGHTA, FQGNSA. V shed 5 bases, J shed 7 bases, and the junction held 13 bases outside the gene matches. The CDR3 loop spans 16 amino acids.

The chain couples TRBV5-1 to TRBJ1-2; 7 nucleotides align to TRBD1. V was pared by 4 bases and J by 5 bases, with 11 bases of the junction left unmatched. Germline-derived CDR1 and CDR2 are SGHRS and YFSETQ. The CDR3 sequence is 15 residues long. The CDR3: CASSRQTGTWYGYTF. Written as DNA, the CDR3 is TGCGCCAGCAGCCGTCAGACAGGGACCTGGTATGGCTACACCTTC.

In nucleotides, the CDR3 is TGTGCCAGCTCACCGCTCCTTGCAGGGGCTAATGAAAAACTGTTTTTT. The encoded protein is CASSPLLAGANEKLFF. This chain connects TRBV18 to TRBJ1-4; a possible D gene is TRBD1 (6 bases). The CDR3 spans 16 residues. Looked up from germline, CDR1 is KGHSH and CDR2 is LQKENI. The V end lost 3 bases, the J end lost 3 bases, and 14 bases lay between the germline ends. The full variable domain, with the rest looked up from reference TRBV18 and TRBJ1-4, is NAGVMQNPRHLVRRRGQEARLRCSPMKGHSHVYWYRQLPEEGLKFMVYLQKENIIDESGMPKERFSAEFPKEGPSILRIQQVVRGDSAAYFCASSPLLAGANEKLFFGSGTQLSVL.

In its sample, this clone was seen a few times. The CDR3 nucleotides read TGTGCCAGCAGCTTGGCAGGGGACAGTCAGCCCCAGCATTTT. This translates into CASSLAGDSQPQHF. The V call is TRBV5-4, the J call TRBJ1-5; 7 positions agree with TRBD1. The CDR3 runs to 14 residues. Per germline, CDR1 SGHNT and CDR2 YYREEE (reference sequence). Trimming took 0 bases from V and 6 from J; bases not matched to a gene: 3.

This clone was picked up a small number of times. The chain recombines TRBV11-2 with TRBJ2-2; possible D gene TRBD2, 5 bases. This CDR3 region has 15 residues. Trimming left V 6 bases short and J 5 bases short, with 16 bases between. Germline CDR1 SGHAT, CDR2 FQNNGV. The CDR3 spells CASSSTEGWTGELFF. CDR3 DNA sequence: TGTGCCAGCAGTTCAACAGAGGGTTGGACCGGGGAGCTGTTTTTT.

The rearrangement uses TRBV9 and TRBJ2-5; possible D gene TRBD2, 6 bases. The germline CDR1 and CDR2 sequences are SGDLS and YYNGEE. The CDR3 is 14 amino acids. Between the trimmed V and J ends, which lost 4 bases and 2 bases, there was a span of 12 bases. CDR3 bases: TGTGCCAGCAGCATAAGCGGGCTACAAGAGACCCAGTACTTC. This codes for CASSISGLQETQYF.

The V and J genes are TRBV11-2 and TRBJ2-1; D is perhaps TRBD2 (5 bases). Germline V gene data show CDR1 as SGHAT and CDR2 as FQNNGV. The CDR3 extends over 13 amino acids. V was clipped by 0 bases and J by 12 bases, with 12 bases between them. In DNA, the CDR3 is TGTGCCAGCAGCTTAGAACCCTCCCGGGGGCAGTTCTTC. This sequence encodes CASSLEPSRGQFF.

V gene TRBV30 combines with J gene TRBJ1-3; D not certain. Germline-derived CDR1 and CDR2 are GTSNPN and SVGIG (reference sequence). The CDR3 has 14 residues. V dropped 3 bases and J dropped 7 bases, with 16 bases sitting between them. The CDR3, as DNA: TGTGCCTGGAGGAGGTCCTCGGCCGGTAACACCATATATTTT. Its translation is CAWRRSSAGNTIYF.

The chain recombines TRBV24-1 with TRBJ2-5, with 10 bases aligning to TRBD1. This CDR3 contains 15 residues. The J segment lost 5 bases and the V segment lost 5 bases, leaving 7 bases of the junction unmatched. Germline V gives CDR1 KGHDR, CDR2 SFDVKD. The CDR3 DNA reads as TGTGCCACCAGTGTAGACAGGGGGCAGGTGGAGACCCAGTACTTC. Its protein is CATSVDRGQVETQYF.

The chain uses TRBV6-6 and TRBJ1-4; TRBD1 might be the D (6 bases). The CDR3 consists of 14 residues. The V gene lost 6 bases and the J gene lost 8 bases, with 16 bases spanning the gap. CDR1 is MNHNY and CDR2 is SVGAGI in the germline V gene (reference sequence). Here the CDR3 reads CASRLRTEWEKLFF. In nucleotides, the CDR3 is TGTGCCAGCAGGCTAAGGACAGAATGGGAAAAACTGTTTTTT.

V usage is TRBV6-1 and J usage is TRBJ2-7, with TRBD1 matching 7 bases. The CDR3 has 15 residues. The J segment lost 2 bases and the V segment lost 3 bases, leaving 7 bases of the junction unmatched. Germline-derived CDR1 and CDR2 are MNHNS and SASEGT. CDR3 in DNA: TGTGCCAGCAGTGAGGTGTGGGACAGTACCTACGAGCAGTACTTC. Encoded protein: CASSEVWDSTYEQYF.

This clone was seen only once. V usage is TRBV6-5 and J usage is TRBJ1-1; weak D call: TRBD1 (5 bases). CDR1 is MNHEY and CDR2 is SVGAGI in the germline V gene. V was shortened by 7 bases and J by 6 bases, with 9 bases between the two germline ends. The CDR3 consists of 11 residues. The CDR3 sequence is CASKGRAEAFF. The CDR3 DNA follows: TGTGCCAGCAAGGGGAGGGCTGAAGCTTTCTTT.

The rearrangement uses TRBV5-4 and TRBJ2-2, with 8 bases identical to TRBD1. Germline V lookup: CDR1 SGHNT, CDR2 YYREEE (reference sequence). CDR3 size: 15 residues. With V trimmed by 2 bases and J by 4 bases, 4 bases remained unmatched. Written as DNA, the CDR3 is TGTGCCAGCAGCTTTAAAACAGGGGGCACCGGGGAGCTGTTTTTT. It encodes CASSFKTGGTGELFF.

V is TRBV27 and J is TRBJ2-7, with D possibly being TRBD2 (6 bases). The CDR3 sequence is 19 residues long. Germline V gives CDR1 MNHEY, CDR2 SMNVEV (reference sequence). V was clipped by 6 bases and J by 7 bases, with 34 bases between them. This CDR3 reads CASSRPGAGGRPRPGEQYF. CDR3 bases: TGTGCCAGCAGCCGCCCCGGGGCCGGAGGGAGACCCCGCCCTGGAGAGCAGTACTTC.

The V gene is TRBV19, the J gene TRBJ1-3; 7 nucleotides line up with TRBD1. The CDR3 contains 14 residues. From germline, CDR1 is LNHDA and CDR2 SQIVND (reference sequence). V trimming: 6 bases; J trimming: 0 bases; junction bases outside the gene matches: 2. Here the CDR3 DNA reads TGTGCCAGTAGGAGACAGGGCTCTGGAAACACCATATATTTT. Amino acid sequence: CASRRQGSGNTIYF.

This chain connects TRBV5-4 to TRBJ1-6; TRBD1 matches 7 bases. Trimming took 4 bases from V and 8 from J; bases not matched to a gene: 6. Germline lookup yields CDR1 SGHNT and CDR2 YYREEE (reference sequence). The CDR3 extends over 14 amino acids. This CDR3 reads CASSRDRVDSPLHF. For the CDR3, the DNA is TGTGCCAGCAGCCGCGACAGGGTAGATTCACCCCTCCACTTT.